This T cell receptor (beta chain) was sequenced in a study of T cell responses to AZD1222 COVID-19 vaccine. The germline V and J ends were trimmed by 6 bases and 1 base, with 9 bases remaining between them. The germline V gene encodes CDR1 SGHDN and CDR2 FVKESK. The CDR3 is made up of 13 amino acids. Profiled with immunoSEQ multiplex PCR; TCRdb holds only in-frame clones, not every one. Here the sample spans about 81,000 clones, 80% to 95% being singletons. This chain joins TRBV14 and TRBJ1-1; no reliable D call. The sample consisted of peripheral blood, taken 28 days after the second AZD1222 dose. The source of this sequence is an adult who received the AZD1222 COVID-19 vaccine. CDR3 in amino acids: CASSLSGNTEAFF. For the CDR3, the DNA is TGTGCCAGCAGTCTCTCGGGGAACACTGAAGCTTTCTTT.